The T cell receptor beta chain under discussion was sequenced for a study of beta chain features in type 1 diabetes. The overall study: Patients shared similar age, gender and cell yields with healthy donors. Study results and caveats: Reduced insertions and increased deletions marked VDJ junctions in type 1 diabetes patients. No resolution was reached here on whether HLA type influences TCRB rearrangement.

As for this clone: The antigen remains unidentified.

Blood was collected once per donor into heparin, averaging about 120 mL. Expressed TCRB transcripts got sequenced, as all isolated RNA was reverse transcribed. Produced via immunoSEQ multiplex PCR; TCRdb's table is partial and in-frame only. The data show 200,000 to 300,000 clones, less than 15% seen once. V dropped 4 bases and J dropped 7; count of bases not matched to a gene: 7. The CDR3 has 14 amino acids. CDR1 SQVTM and CDR2 ANQGSEA come from the germline V gene. Sequencing input: naive CD4+ T cells from blood. The receptor's source is a woman aged 40 to 50 in good health. The V gene is TRBV29-1, the J gene TRBJ2-1; 10 nucleotides align to TRBD2. The CDR3 loop reads CSVVLAGNVNEQFF. In nucleotides, the CDR3 is TGCAGCGTTGTACTAGCGGGGAATGTAAATGAGCAGTTCTTC.